Listed below are T cell receptor beta chains from one sample, sequenced in a study of CD8+ T cells in alopecia areata. Assay used: immunoSEQ multiplex PCR; TCRdb lists only in-frame clones, some missing. This table holds about 200,000 clones, approximately 53% found once. Sequenced input: CD8+ T cells sorted from blood. Receptors were obtained from a human donor in good health. Both conserved end residues are part of each CDR3. The D gene is left open where the match is weak. A clone size is listed for some rows: how often the clone was seen (once, few, many), or a class if it is expanded.

TRBV29-1	TRBJ2-5	.	few	CSVAMGQETQYF	TGCAGCGTTGCAATGGGCCAAGAGACCCAGTACTTC
TRBV15	TRBJ1-1	.	.	CATSREAPGGEEAFF	TGTGCCACCAGCAGAGAGGCCCCCGGGGGGGAGGAAGCTTTCTTT
TRBV4-1	TRBJ1-2	.	.	CASSQDGDRGYTF	TGCGCCAGCAGCCAAGATGGGGATCGGGGCTACACCTTC
TRBV10-1	TRBJ2-6	.	few	CASSQGWGLGANVLTF	TGCGCCAGCAGCCAAGGTTGGGGGCTTGGGGCCAACGTCCTGACTTTC
TRBV5-4	TRBJ2-5	TRBD2	.	CASSQRGDGQETQYF	TGTGCCAGCAGCCAACGGGGGGACGGCCAAGAGACCCAGTACTTC
TRBV6-4	TRBJ2-1	.	.	CASSGGSYNEQFF	TGTGCCAGCAGTGGAGGTTCCTACAATGAGCAGTTCTTC
TRBV30	TRBJ2-3	TRBD1	.	CAWSVGTASTDTQYF	TGTGCCTGGAGTGTAGGGACAGCTAGCACAGATACGCAGTATTTT
TRBV27	TRBJ1-4	TRBD1	.	CASSPGQGATNEKLFF	TGTGCCAGCAGTCCTGGACAGGGGGCAACTAATGAAAAACTGTTTTTT
TRBV19	TRBJ1-1	TRBD1	few	CASSPRTGGTEAFF	TGTGCCAGTAGTCCCCGGACAGGAGGCACTGAAGCTTTCTTT
TRBV4-1	TRBJ1-1	.	few	CASSPAWAGLNTEAFF	TGCGCCAGCAGCCCCGCCTGGGCAGGTCTCAACACTGAAGCTTTCTTT